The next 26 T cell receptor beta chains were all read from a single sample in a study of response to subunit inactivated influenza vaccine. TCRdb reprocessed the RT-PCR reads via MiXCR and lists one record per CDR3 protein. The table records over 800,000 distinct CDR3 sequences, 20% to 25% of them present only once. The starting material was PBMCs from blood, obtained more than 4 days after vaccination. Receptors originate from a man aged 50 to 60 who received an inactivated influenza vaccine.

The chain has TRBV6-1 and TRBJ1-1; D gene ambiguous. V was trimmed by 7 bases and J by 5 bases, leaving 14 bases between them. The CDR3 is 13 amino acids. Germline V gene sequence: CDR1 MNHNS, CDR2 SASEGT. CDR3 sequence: CASKVALGTEAFF. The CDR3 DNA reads TGTGCCAGCAAGGTAGCCCTCGGTACTGAAGCTTTCTTT.

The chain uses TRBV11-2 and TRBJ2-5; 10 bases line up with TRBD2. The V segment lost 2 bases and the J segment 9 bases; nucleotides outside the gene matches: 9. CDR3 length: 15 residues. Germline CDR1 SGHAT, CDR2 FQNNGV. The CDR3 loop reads CASSLNTSGVPPQYF. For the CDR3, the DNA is TGTGCCAGCAGCTTAAACACTAGCGGGGTTCCCCCCCAGTACTTC. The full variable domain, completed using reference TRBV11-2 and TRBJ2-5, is EAGVAQSPRYKIIEKRQSVAFWCNPISGHATLYWYQQILGQGPKLLIQFQNNGVVDDSQLPKDRFSAERLKGVDSTLKIQPAKLEDSAVYLCASSLNTSGVPPQYFGPGTRLLVL.

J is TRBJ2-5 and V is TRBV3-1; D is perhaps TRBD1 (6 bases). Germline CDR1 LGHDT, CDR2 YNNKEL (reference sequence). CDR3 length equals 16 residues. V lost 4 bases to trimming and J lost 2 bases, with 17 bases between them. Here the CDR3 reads CASSPVVQQGQETQYF. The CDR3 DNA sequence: TGTGCCAGCAGCCCTGTGGTCCAACAGGGTCAAGAGACCCAGTACTTC.

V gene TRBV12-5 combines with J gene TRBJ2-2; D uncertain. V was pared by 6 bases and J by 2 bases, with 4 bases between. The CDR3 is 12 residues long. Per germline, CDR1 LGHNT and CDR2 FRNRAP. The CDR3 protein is CASGSNTGELFF. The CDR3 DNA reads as TGTGCTAGTGGCAGTAACACCGGGGAGCTGTTTTTT.

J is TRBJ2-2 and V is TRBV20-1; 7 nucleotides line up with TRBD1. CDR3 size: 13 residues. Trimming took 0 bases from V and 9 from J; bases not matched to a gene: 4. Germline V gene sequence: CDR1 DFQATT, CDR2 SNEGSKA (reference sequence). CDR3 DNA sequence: TGCAGTGCTAGAGATAAGGGGGCGTGGGAGCTGTTTTTT. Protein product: CSARDKGAWELFF.

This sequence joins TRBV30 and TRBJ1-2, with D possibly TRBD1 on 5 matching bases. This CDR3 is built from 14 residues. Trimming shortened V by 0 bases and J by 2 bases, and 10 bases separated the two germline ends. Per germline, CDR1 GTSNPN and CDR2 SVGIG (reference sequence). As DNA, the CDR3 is TGTGCCTGGAGTGTAATGGCAGGGAACTATGGCTACACCTTC. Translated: CAWSVMAGNYGYTF.

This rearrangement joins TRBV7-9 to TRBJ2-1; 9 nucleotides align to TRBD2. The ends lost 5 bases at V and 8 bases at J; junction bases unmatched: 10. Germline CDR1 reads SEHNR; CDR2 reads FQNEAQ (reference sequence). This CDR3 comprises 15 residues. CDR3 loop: CASSPRLAEPYEQFF. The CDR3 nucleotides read TGTGCCAGCAGCCCGAGACTAGCGGAGCCTTATGAGCAGTTCTTC.

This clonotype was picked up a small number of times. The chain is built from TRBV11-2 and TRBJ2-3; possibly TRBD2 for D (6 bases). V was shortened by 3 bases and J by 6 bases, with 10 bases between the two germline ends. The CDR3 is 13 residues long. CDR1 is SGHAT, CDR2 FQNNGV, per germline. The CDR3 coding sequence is TGTGCCAGCAGCTTCTCGGGAGACGATACGCAGTATTTT. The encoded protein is CASSFSGDDTQYF.

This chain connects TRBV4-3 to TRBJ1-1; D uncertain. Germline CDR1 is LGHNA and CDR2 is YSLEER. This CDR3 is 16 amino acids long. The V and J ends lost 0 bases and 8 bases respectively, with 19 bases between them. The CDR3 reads CASSQEKRAGLKEAFF. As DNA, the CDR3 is TGCGCCAGCAGCCAAGAGAAACGGGCCGGACTTAAAGAAGCTTTCTTT.

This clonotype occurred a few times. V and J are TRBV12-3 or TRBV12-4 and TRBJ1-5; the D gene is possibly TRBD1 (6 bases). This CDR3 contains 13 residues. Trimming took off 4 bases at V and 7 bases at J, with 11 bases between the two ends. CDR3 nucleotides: TGTGCCAGCAGTTCGAACAGGGTGCAGCCCCAGCATTTT. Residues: CASSSNRVQPQHF.

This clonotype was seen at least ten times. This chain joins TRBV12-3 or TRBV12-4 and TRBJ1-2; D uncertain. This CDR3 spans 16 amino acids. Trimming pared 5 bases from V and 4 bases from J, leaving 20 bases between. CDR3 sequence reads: CASSPPRWGSSYGYTF. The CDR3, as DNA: TGTGCCAGCAGTCCCCCCCGCTGGGGATCAAGCTATGGCTACACCTTC.

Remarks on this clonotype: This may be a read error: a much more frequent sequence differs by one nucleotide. The CDR3: CACSSGSTPGTQYF. The CDR3 DNA is TGTGCCTGCAGCTCGGGCAGTACGCCGGGGACCCAGTACTTC. V usage is TRBV7-2 and J usage is TRBJ2-5; D gene unclear. The CDR3 is 14 residues long. Germline values: CDR1 SGHTA, CDR2 FQGNSA.

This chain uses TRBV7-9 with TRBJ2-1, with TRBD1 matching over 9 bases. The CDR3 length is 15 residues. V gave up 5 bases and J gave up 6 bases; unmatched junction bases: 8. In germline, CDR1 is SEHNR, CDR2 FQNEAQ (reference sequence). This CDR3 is CASSLRDRAVNEQFF. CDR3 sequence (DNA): TGTGCCAGCAGCCTAAGGGACAGGGCCGTCAATGAGCAGTTCTTC.

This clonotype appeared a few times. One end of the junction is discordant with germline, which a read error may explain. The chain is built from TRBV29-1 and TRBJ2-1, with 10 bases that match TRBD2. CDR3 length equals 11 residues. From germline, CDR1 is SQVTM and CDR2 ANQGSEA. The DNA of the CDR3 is TGTTCTAGCGGGAGCCACAATGAGCAGTTCTTC. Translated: CSSGSHNEQFF.

The CDR3 region has the DNA TGCAGCTACCGGGACGGCAACTACGAGCAGTACTTC. Translation gives CSYRDGNYEQYF. The chain couples TRBV29-1 to TRBJ2-7, with D possibly called TRBD1 or TRBD2 (5 bases each). The CDR3 covers 12 residues. V was shortened by 8 bases and J by 3 bases, with 14 bases between the two germline ends. The germline CDR1 and CDR2 sequences are SQVTM and ANQGSEA.

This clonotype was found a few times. CDR3 nucleotide sequence: TGTGCCAGCAGCTTAGTCGGGGGGGCCTTTGGGAATGAGCAGTTCTTC. Residues: CASSLVGGAFGNEQFF. This rearrangement joins TRBV7-8 to TRBJ2-1; 8 bases line up with TRBD2. V lost 1 base, J lost 7 bases, and 9 bases stayed unmatched. The V gene's germline CDR1 is SGHVS and CDR2 FQNEAQ. The CDR3 spans 16 residues.

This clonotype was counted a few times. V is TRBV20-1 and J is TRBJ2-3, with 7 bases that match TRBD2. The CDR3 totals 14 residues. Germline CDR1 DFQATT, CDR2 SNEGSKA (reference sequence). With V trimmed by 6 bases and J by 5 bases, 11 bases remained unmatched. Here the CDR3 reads CSANPSGGVDTQYF. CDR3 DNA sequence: TGCAGTGCAAACCCTAGCGGAGGCGTAGATACGCAGTATTTT.

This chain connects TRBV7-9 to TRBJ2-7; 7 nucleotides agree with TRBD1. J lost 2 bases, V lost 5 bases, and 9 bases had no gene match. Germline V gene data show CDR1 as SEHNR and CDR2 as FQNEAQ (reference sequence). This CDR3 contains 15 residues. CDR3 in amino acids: CASSPTGVRAYEQYF. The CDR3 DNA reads TGTGCCAGCAGCCCCACAGGGGTACGGGCCTACGAGCAGTACTTC.

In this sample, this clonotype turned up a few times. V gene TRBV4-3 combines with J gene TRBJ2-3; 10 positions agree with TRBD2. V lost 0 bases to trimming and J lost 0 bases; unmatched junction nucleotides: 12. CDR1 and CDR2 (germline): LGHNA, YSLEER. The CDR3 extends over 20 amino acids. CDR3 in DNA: TGCGCCAGCAGCCAAGATGGGGGTAGCGGGGGGACATCTAGCACAGATACGCAGTATTTT. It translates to CASSQDGGSGGTSSTDTQYF.

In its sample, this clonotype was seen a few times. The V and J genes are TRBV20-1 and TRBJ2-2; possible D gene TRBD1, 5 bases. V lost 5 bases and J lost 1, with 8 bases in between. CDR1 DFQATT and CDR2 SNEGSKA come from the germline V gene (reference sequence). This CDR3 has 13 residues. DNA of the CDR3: TGCAGTGCTGCCACAGGGAACACCGGGGAGCTGTTTTTT. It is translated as CSAATGNTGELFF.

CDR3 nucleotide sequence: TGTGCCAGCAGGTTAAAACAGGGAAACGAGCAGTACTTC. As protein: CASRLKQGNEQYF. The V and J genes are TRBV12-3 or TRBV12-4 and TRBJ2-7, with TRBD1 as a possible D gene (6 bases). The CDR3 is made up of 13 amino acids. With 6 bases removed from V and 5 bases from J, the gap between germline ends came to 14 bases.

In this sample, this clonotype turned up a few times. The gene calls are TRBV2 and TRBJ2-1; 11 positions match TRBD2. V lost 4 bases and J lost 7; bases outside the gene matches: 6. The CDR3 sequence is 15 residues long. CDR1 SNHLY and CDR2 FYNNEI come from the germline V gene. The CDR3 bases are TGTGCCAGCAGTGTGGCTAGCGGGGGGAATAATGAGCAGTTCTTC. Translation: CASSVASGGNNEQFF. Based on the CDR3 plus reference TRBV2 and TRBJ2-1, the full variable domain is EPEVTQTPSHQVTQMGQEVILRCVPISNHLYFYWYRQILGQKVEFLVSFYNNEISEKSEIFDDQFSVERPDGSNFTLKIRSTKLEDSAMYFCASSVASGGNNEQFFGPGTRLTVL.

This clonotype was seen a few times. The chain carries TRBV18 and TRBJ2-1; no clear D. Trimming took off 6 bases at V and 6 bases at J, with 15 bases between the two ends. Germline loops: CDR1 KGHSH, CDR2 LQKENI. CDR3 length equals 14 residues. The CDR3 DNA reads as TGTGCCAGCTCTACCTCTGCTTCCCTCAATGAGCAGTTCTTC. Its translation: CASSTSASLNEQFF. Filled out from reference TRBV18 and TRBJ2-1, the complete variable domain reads NAGVMQNPRHLVRRRGQEARLRCSPMKGHSHVYWYRQLPEEGLKFMVYLQKENIIDESGMPKERFSAEFPKEGPSILRIQQVVRGDSAAYFCASSTSASLNEQFFGPGTRLTVL.

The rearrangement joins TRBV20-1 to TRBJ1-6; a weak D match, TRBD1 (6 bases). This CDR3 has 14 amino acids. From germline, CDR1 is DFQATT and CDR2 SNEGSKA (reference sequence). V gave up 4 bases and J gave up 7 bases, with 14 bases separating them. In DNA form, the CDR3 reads TGCAGTGCTACGGCAGGGGCCCTCAATTCACCCCTCCACTTT. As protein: CSATAGALNSPLHF.

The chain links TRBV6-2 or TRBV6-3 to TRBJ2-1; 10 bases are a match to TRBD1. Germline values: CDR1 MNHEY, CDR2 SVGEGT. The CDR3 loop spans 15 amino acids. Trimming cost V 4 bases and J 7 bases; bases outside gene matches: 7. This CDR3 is CASSSSGTGANEQFF. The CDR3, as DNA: TGTGCCAGCAGTTCTTCCGGGACAGGGGCGAATGAGCAGTTCTTC.

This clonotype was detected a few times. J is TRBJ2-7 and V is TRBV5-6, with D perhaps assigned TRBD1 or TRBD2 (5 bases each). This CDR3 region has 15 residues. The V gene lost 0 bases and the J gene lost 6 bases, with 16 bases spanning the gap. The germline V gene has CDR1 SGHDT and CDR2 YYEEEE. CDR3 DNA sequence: TGTGCCAGCAGCTTGGTTCGGGGCAGCCTCTCCGAGCAGTACTTC. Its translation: CASSLVRGSLSEQYF.